Judged by abundance, the clone carrying this T cell receptor beta chain is medium-sized. The antigen is unknown. Germline V CDR1 and CDR2: DFQATT, SNEGSKA (reference sequence). V lost 7 bases to trimming and J lost 4 bases; unmatched junction nucleotides: 13. The CDR3 is 15 amino acids. The data belong to a study of spatial heterogeneity in lung cancer. Points from the study as a whole: Resection blood, more than follow-up blood, showed ubiquitous expanded tumor TCRs.

One entry per CDR3 protein, called by TCRdb with MiXCR from the 5' RACE reads. The sample has tens of thousands of distinct CDR3 sequences; roughly 5% are singletons. Time point specified: sample taken at primary tumor resection. From tumor, nontumor lung or frozen PBMC, whole RNA was taken unsorted for sequencing. The rearrangement links TRBV20-1 to TRBJ2-3, with 8 nucleotides matching TRBD2. The sequence came from a male donor with early-stage non-small cell lung cancer. The specimen was PBMCs, collected at surgery. The CDR3, as DNA: TGCAGTGGGTCATCCGGGACTAGTACGGCAGATACGCAGTATTTT. It specifies CSGSSGTSTADTQYF.